The following is a T cell receptor (beta chain) sequence with its context. MiXCR was run by TCRdb on the 5' RACE reads, yielding one entry per CDR3 protein. The data show roughly 170,000 distinct CDR3 sequences, less than 20% seen once. The CDR3 is 19 amino acids. CDR1 SGHRS and CDR2 YFSETQ come from the germline V gene. V was pared by 4 bases and J by 1 base, with 12 bases of the junction left unmatched. The data were taken from a study of T-cell memory formation after mild COVID-19. The sample was PBMCs or a T cell subset sorted from them (not recorded which). The chain couples TRBV5-1 to TRBJ2-1, with 12 bases that match TRBD2. The source of this sequence is a man between 18 and 35 years old who had mild COVID-19 (a few samples of this study predate the infection). Cell type and time point are not known. The CDR3 coding sequence is TGCGCCAGCAGCCCCCGGGGCCGACTAGCGGGGGATTCCTACAATGAGCAGTTCTTC. Residues: CASSPRGRLAGDSYNEQFF.